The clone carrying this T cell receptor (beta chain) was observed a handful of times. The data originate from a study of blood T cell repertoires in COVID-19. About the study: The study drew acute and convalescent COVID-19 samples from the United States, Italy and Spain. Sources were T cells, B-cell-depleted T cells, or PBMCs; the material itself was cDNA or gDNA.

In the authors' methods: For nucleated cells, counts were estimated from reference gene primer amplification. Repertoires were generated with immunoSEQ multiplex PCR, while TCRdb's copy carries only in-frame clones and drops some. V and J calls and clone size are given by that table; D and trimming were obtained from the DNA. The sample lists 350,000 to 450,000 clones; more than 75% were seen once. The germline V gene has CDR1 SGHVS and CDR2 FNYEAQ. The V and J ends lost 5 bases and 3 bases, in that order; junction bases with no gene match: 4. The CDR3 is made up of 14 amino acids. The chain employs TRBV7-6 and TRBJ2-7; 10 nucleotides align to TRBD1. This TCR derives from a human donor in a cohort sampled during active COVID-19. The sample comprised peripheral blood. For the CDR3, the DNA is TGTGCCAGCAGCCCCGGACAGGGGGGCTACGAGCAGTACTTC. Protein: CASSPGQGGYEQYF.